This TCR beta chain is drawn from a study of blood T cell repertoires in COVID-19. As for the study in general: PBMCs, B-cell-depleted T cells, or T cells provided the cDNA or gDNA that made up the material.

The repertoire was sequenced with immunoSEQ multiplex PCR; TCRdb's copy has only in-frame clones and lacks some. The sample lists tens of thousands of clones, 80% to 90% occurring once. This clone was seen more than once but under ten times. CDR1 and CDR2 from the germline V gene are KGHSH and LQKENI. Trimming removed 3 bases from V and 3 bases from J, with 9 bases in between. This CDR3 spans 13 amino acids. The receptor's source is a human donor in a cohort sampled during active COVID-19. The sample taken for sequencing was peripheral blood. The chain combines TRBV18 with TRBJ2-7; TRBD1 might be the D (6 bases). The CDR3 DNA reads TGTGCCAGCTCACCTGGGACAAACTACGAGCAGTACTTC. Protein product: CASSPGTNYEQYF.